These 32 T cell receptor beta chains were all obtained from the same sample, sequenced in a study of cytomegalovirus exposure and HLA in healthy donors. The PCR contained 60 Vbeta and 13 Jbeta primers. The table came from immunoSEQ multiplex PCR; TCRdb's copy has only in-frame clones and leaves some out. The top ten clones hold roughly 1.6% of a sample with 200,000 to 250,000 clones, 65% to 80% of them seen once. The sample consisted of PBMCs. The origin of the receptors is a man between 45 and 60 years old in good health and CMV-seronegative.

This sequence joins TRBV15 and TRBJ2-7, with 8 bases lining up with TRBD1. V shed 2 bases and J 5 bases; nucleotides not matched to a gene: 2. Germline values: CDR1 LNHNV, CDR2 YYDKDF (reference sequence). The CDR3 consists of 13 residues. CDR3 sequence: CATSRQGAHEQYF. CDR3 sequence (DNA): TGTGCCACCAGCAGACAGGGGGCTCACGAGCAGTACTTC.

The chain carries TRBV10-3 and TRBJ2-3, with 7 bases lining up with TRBD2. The junction had 5 bases not matched to a gene; V was cut back by 2 bases and J by 6 bases. This CDR3 contains 14 residues. Germline CDR1 reads ENHRY; CDR2 reads SYGVKD. CDR3 bases: TGTGCCATCAGTGAGGGGATAGCGGGCGATACGCAGTATTTT. It yields the protein CAISEGIAGDTQYF.

The J gene is TRBJ2-3, the V gene TRBV9; TRBD2 matches 9 bases. Looked up from germline, CDR1 is SGDLS and CDR2 is YYNGEE. The V segment lost 0 bases and the J segment 6 bases; nucleotides outside the gene matches: 2. CDR3 length equals 14 residues. CDR3 in amino acids: CASSVGGRADTQYF. Written as DNA, the CDR3 is TGTGCCAGCAGCGTAGGCGGGAGGGCGGATACGCAGTATTTT.

The chain has TRBV5-8 and TRBJ2-2; D possibly corresponds to TRBD1 (6 bases). Per the germline V gene, CDR1 is SGHTS and CDR2 is YDEGEE. The CDR3 is made up of 14 amino acids. The germline V and J ends were trimmed by 5 bases and 1 base, with 9 bases remaining between them. CDR3 DNA: TGTGCCAGCAGAATACAGGGGAACACCGGGGAGCTGTTTTTT. Translation gives CASRIQGNTGELFF.

The V and J genes are TRBV2 and TRBJ2-7, with 9 nucleotides matching TRBD1. The CDR3 sequence is 16 residues long. From germline, CDR1 is SNHLY and CDR2 FYNNEI. V trimming: 4 bases; J trimming: 6 bases; junction bases outside the gene matches: 13. CDR3 amino acids: CASSVSRGTGLGEQYF. In DNA form, the CDR3 reads TGTGCCAGCAGTGTCTCTCGAGGGACAGGGTTGGGCGAGCAGTACTTC.

The chain is built from TRBV19 and TRBJ1-5; D may be TRBD1 (6 bases). V dropped 3 bases and J dropped 0 bases, with 12 bases sitting between them. Germline assignment: CDR1 LNHDA and CDR2 SQIVND (reference sequence). The CDR3 length is 16 residues. CDR3 in DNA: TGTGCCAGTAGTATCGGCAGGGGAGATAGCAATCAGCCCCAGCATTTT. Its protein product is CASSIGRGDSNQPQHF.

This chain joins TRBV5-4 and TRBJ2-7, with D possibly TRBD1 on 6 matching bases. The CDR3 consists of 14 residues. Per the germline V gene, CDR1 is SGHNT and CDR2 is YYREEE (reference sequence). V was shortened by 4 bases and J by 2 bases, with 13 bases between the two germline ends. CDR3 sequence reads: CASSPPDSAYEQYF. For the CDR3, the DNA is TGTGCCAGCAGCCCACCGGACAGCGCCTACGAGCAGTACTTC.

The V and J genes are TRBV25-1 and TRBJ2-7, with 7 bases identical to TRBD1. The CDR3 contains 15 residues. CDR1 and CDR2 from the germline V gene are MGHDK and SYGVNS. Trimming cost V 3 bases and J 0 bases; bases outside gene matches: 5. In DNA, the CDR3 is TGTGCCAGCAGTGATCGCCAGGGGGACTCCTACGAGCAGTACTTC. Its translation is CASSDRQGDSYEQYF.

V is TRBV6-5 and J is TRBJ2-1; 10 nucleotides agree with TRBD2. Looked up from germline, CDR1 is MNHEY and CDR2 is SVGAGI. The V gene end was trimmed by 7 bases and the J gene end by 3 bases; junction bases not matched to a gene: 6. The CDR3 covers 15 residues. The CDR3 spells CASTKTSGYYNEQFF. For the CDR3, the DNA is TGTGCCAGCACCAAGACTAGCGGGTACTACAATGAGCAGTTCTTC.

In this sample, this clone turned up once. The rearrangement uses TRBV19 and TRBJ2-5, with 7 bases that match TRBD2. V lost 3 bases, J lost 4 bases, and 8 bases stayed unmatched. Germline V CDR1 and CDR2: LNHDA, SQIVND (reference sequence). The CDR3 sequence is 15 residues long. The CDR3: CASSIRASGGETQYF. The CDR3, as DNA: TGTGCCAGTAGTATCAGAGCTAGCGGAGGAGAGACCCAGTACTTC.

This clone came up a few times. The gene calls are TRBV7-8 and TRBJ2-7, with TRBD2 matching over 7 bases. With 1 base clipped from V and 0 bases from J, the junction kept 6 bases outside the gene matches. Germline assignment: CDR1 SGHVS and CDR2 FQNEAQ. This CDR3 is 16 amino acids long. CDR3 amino acids: CASSLGVAGSSYEQYF. In nucleotides, the CDR3 is TGTGCCAGCAGCTTAGGGGTAGCGGGTTCCTCCTACGAGCAGTACTTC.

The rearrangement uses TRBV30 and TRBJ2-7, with D perhaps matching TRBD2 (6 bases). This CDR3 region has 17 residues. Germline values: CDR1 GTSNPN, CDR2 SVGIG (reference sequence). Trimming stripped 1 base from V and 0 bases from J, with 19 bases between. This CDR3 is CAWSGSLGAGSSYEQYF. In nucleotides, the CDR3 is TGTGCCTGGAGTGGAAGCTTGGGAGCGGGTAGCTCCTACGAGCAGTACTTC.

The genes are TRBV27 and TRBJ2-7, with 8 nucleotides matching TRBD2. The CDR3 runs 15 residues. Germline V gene sequence: CDR1 MNHEY, CDR2 SMNVEV (reference sequence). Trimming cost V 2 bases and J 5 bases; bases outside gene matches: 8. DNA of the CDR3: TGTGCCAGCAGTTTACGGGGGGGCAGGGGCGACGAGCAGTACTTC. This translates into CASSLRGGRGDEQYF.

This chain joins TRBV6-5 and TRBJ1-2; D remains ambiguous. CDR3 length equals 15 residues. Germline V gene sequence: CDR1 MNHEY, CDR2 SVGAGI. The germline V and J ends were trimmed by 3 bases and 0 bases, with 11 bases remaining between them. The CDR3 reads CASSYTWAANYGYTF. CDR3 DNA sequence: TGTGCCAGCAGTTATACGTGGGCAGCTAACTATGGCTACACCTTC.

The genes are TRBV30 and TRBJ2-3; 11 bases agree with TRBD2. This CDR3 is 16 amino acids long. Germline loops: CDR1 GTSNPN, CDR2 SVGIG (reference sequence). V dropped 2 bases and J dropped 6; count of bases not matched to a gene: 10. For the CDR3, the DNA is TGTGCCTGGAGTTCCCCGGGACTAGCGGCCAGGGATACGCAGTATTTT. It codes for CAWSSPGLAARDTQYF.

The chain combines TRBV10-1 with TRBJ2-2; TRBD2 agrees at 7 bases. The CDR3 is made up of 16 amino acids. CDR1 is WNHNN, CDR2 SYGVQD, per germline (reference sequence). Unmatched junction bases numbered 4, after V lost 3 bases and J lost 0 bases. The CDR3 DNA follows: TGCGCCAGCAGTGATCACGGGAGGACGAACACCGGGGAGCTGTTTTTT. The encoded protein is CASSDHGRTNTGELFF.

The chain combines TRBV19 with TRBJ2-1; 11 bases match TRBD2. In germline, CDR1 is LNHDA, CDR2 SQIVND (reference sequence). The CDR3 runs to 16 residues. J lost 1 base, V lost 4 bases, and 3 bases had no gene match. The CDR3 protein is CASSRGLAVSYNEQFF. CDR3 nucleotide sequence: TGTGCCAGTAGTAGGGGACTAGCGGTATCCTACAATGAGCAGTTCTTC.

V and J are TRBV19 and TRBJ1-2, with unresolved D. This CDR3 region has 11 residues. Germline CDR1 reads LNHDA; CDR2 reads SQIVND (reference sequence). V gave up 4 bases and J gave up 2 bases, with 2 bases separating them. CDR3 in DNA: TGTGCCAGTAGTACGAACTATGGCTACACCTTC. Translation gives CASSTNYGYTF. The complete variable domain, with remaining parts taken from reference TRBV19 and TRBJ1-2, reads DGGITQSPKYLFRKEGQNVTLSCEQNLNHDAMYWYRQDPGQGLRLIYYSQIVNDFQKGDIAEGYSVSREKKESFPLTVTSAQKNPTAFYLCASSTNYGYTFGSGTRLTVV.

The chain couples TRBV27 to TRBJ1-1, with D possibly matching TRBD1 (6 bases). This CDR3 spans 16 amino acids. The V gene's germline CDR1 is MNHEY and CDR2 SMNVEV (reference sequence). V shed 2 bases and J shed 2 bases, with 15 bases lying between them. In DNA form, the CDR3 reads TGTGCCAGCAGTTTACGGGGGGCGCAGGGAAACACTGAAGCTTTCTTT. It yields the protein CASSLRGAQGNTEAFF.

The chain carries TRBV19 and TRBJ1-1, with 7 bases aligning to TRBD1. The CDR3 contains 14 residues. J lost 8 bases, V lost 5 bases, and 11 bases had no gene match. Germline V gene lookup returns CDR1 LNHDA and CDR2 SQIVND (reference sequence). CDR3 loop: CASSATTGSGEAFF. The CDR3 bases are TGTGCCAGTAGTGCAACGACAGGGTCCGGGGAAGCTTTCTTT.

This clone was seen only a few times. The chain joins TRBV11-2 to TRBJ2-5, with 15 nucleotides matching TRBD2. Germline V lookup: CDR1 SGHAT, CDR2 FQNNGV. With V trimmed by 6 bases and J by 5 bases, 7 bases remained unmatched. The CDR3 has 16 amino acids. Here the CDR3 reads CASRKGLAGGSETQYF. As DNA, the CDR3 is TGTGCCAGCAGGAAGGGACTAGCGGGAGGATCTGAGACCCAGTACTTC.

The V gene is TRBV7-6, the J gene TRBJ2-3, with D possibly TRBD1 on 6 matching bases. CDR3 length: 15 residues. CDR1 SGHVS and CDR2 FNYEAQ come from the germline V gene. V lost 4 bases and J lost 0, with 11 bases in between. CDR3 nucleotide sequence: TGTGCCAGCAGCTCCAACAGGGAGAGCACAGATACGCAGTATTTT. This encodes CASSSNRESTDTQYF. The full variable domain, in which reference TRBV7-6 and TRBJ2-3 provide the parts outside the CDR3, is GAGVSQSPRYKVTKRGQDVALRCDPISGHVSLYWYRQALGQGPEFLTYFNYEAQQDKSGLPNDRFSAERPEGSISTLTIQRTEQRDSAMYRCASSSNRESTDTQYFGPGTRLTVL.

This clone was counted a single time. The chain has TRBV29-1 and TRBJ1-1; D is possibly TRBD1 (6 bases). This CDR3 comprises 12 residues. V was trimmed by 6 bases and J by 4 bases, leaving 12 bases between them. The germline CDR1 and CDR2 sequences are SQVTM and ANQGSEA. CDR3 residues: CSVSTGTTEAFF. DNA of the CDR3: TGCAGCGTCTCCACAGGGACCACTGAAGCTTTCTTT.

The gene calls are TRBV7-6 and TRBJ2-5; 14 positions agree with TRBD2. Germline trimming cut 1 base from V and 4 bases from J; bases unmatched to any gene: 2. In germline, CDR1 is SGHVS, CDR2 FNYEAQ. The CDR3 loop spans 16 amino acids. The CDR3 coding sequence is TGTGCCAGCAGCTTAGGACTAGCGGGAGGGCCAGAGACCCAGTACTTC. Protein product: CASSLGLAGGPETQYF.

The gene calls are TRBV9 and TRBJ1-2; D call uncertain. Trimming took 4 bases from V and 8 from J, leaving 12 bases between them. Germline V lookup: CDR1 SGDLS, CDR2 YYNGEE. CDR3 length: 12 amino acids. CDR3 nucleotide sequence: TGTGCCAGCAGCTCCGGGTACGGGGGCTACACCTTC. Its translation is CASSSGYGGYTF.

For the CDR3, the DNA is TGTGCCAGCAGCCACGGGACTAGCAGGACCTACGAGCAGTACTTC. Its translation is CASSHGTSRTYEQYF. The chain has TRBV4-2 and TRBJ2-7, with 9 bases lining up with TRBD2. V gave up 3 bases and J gave up 2 bases; unmatched junction bases: 5. Germline lookup yields CDR1 LGHNA and CDR2 YNFKEQ. This CDR3 region has 15 residues.

V and J are TRBV9 and TRBJ2-1; TRBD1 matches 8 bases. The CDR3 extends over 16 amino acids. The V gene's germline CDR1 is SGDLS and CDR2 YYNGEE. J gave up 1 base and V 4 bases, and 7 bases lay outside the gene matches. In DNA form, the CDR3 reads TGTGCCAGCAGCCCTCCGACAGGGGAGTCCTACAATGAGCAGTTCTTC. This sequence encodes CASSPPTGESYNEQFF.

This clone was seen once. V gene TRBV2 combines with J gene TRBJ2-7, with a tentative D call TRBD2 (6 bases). The germline V and J ends were trimmed by 6 bases and 5 bases, with 20 bases remaining between them. Germline V lookup: CDR1 SNHLY, CDR2 FYNNEI. The CDR3 runs to 15 residues. The CDR3 sequence: CASSDPGGLSDEQYF. The CDR3 DNA reads as TGTGCCAGCAGCGACCCCGGGGGATTGTCGGACGAGCAGTACTTC.

The sample holds one count of this clone. The chain is built from TRBV27 and TRBJ1-2; D perhaps matches TRBD1 (5 bases). This CDR3 is built from 13 residues. The germline V and J ends were trimmed by 7 bases and 1 base, with 10 bases remaining between them. Germline loops: CDR1 MNHEY, CDR2 SMNVEV (reference sequence). The CDR3 nucleotides are TGTGCCAGCACGGGGGTAAATAACTATGGCTACACCTTC. Protein product: CASTGVNNYGYTF.

The chain recombines TRBV5-6 with TRBJ2-7; 7 bases line up with TRBD1. The V segment lost 3 bases and the J segment 1 base; nucleotides outside the gene matches: 1. The germline gives CDR1 SGHDT, CDR2 YYEEEE. This CDR3 comprises 13 residues. CDR3 residues: CASSWDRSYEQYF. As DNA, the CDR3 is TGTGCCAGCAGCTGGGACAGATCCTACGAGCAGTACTTC.

The chain has TRBV29-1 and TRBJ2-1; the D gene is possibly TRBD1 (6 bases). Germline lookup yields CDR1 SQVTM and CDR2 ANQGSEA. Between the trimmed V and J ends, which lost 5 bases and 9 bases, there was a span of 14 bases. The CDR3 has 12 residues. The DNA of the CDR3 is TGCAGCGTTCCCAGGTTGGGGGCTGAGCAGTTCTTC. It codes for CSVPRLGAEQFF.

The CDR3 protein is CASRGTSGSVFDEQFF. CDR3 DNA sequence: TGTGCCAGCAGAGGGACTAGCGGGAGCGTCTTTGATGAGCAGTTCTTC. The genes are TRBV27 and TRBJ2-1; TRBD2 agrees at 14 bases. The germline V gene encodes CDR1 MNHEY and CDR2 SMNVEV (reference sequence). CDR3 length: 16 residues. Losses at the gene ends were 6 bases for V and 8 bases for J; bases not matched to a gene: 9.